Below are 19 T cell receptor beta chains sequenced from a single sample in a study of OX40 agonist ivuxolimab in advanced cancers. Profiling relied on immunoSEQ multiplex PCR, and the TCRdb table lists in-frame clones only, not all of them. The sample shows 53,000 or so clones, 79% of them seen only once. The sample consisted of CD4+ or CD8+ T cells sorted from blood, taken in a trial of the OX40 agonist ivuxolimab. The receptors derive from an adult with an advanced solid tumor such as melanoma, head and neck, liver or kidney cancer.

V and J are TRBV13 and TRBJ1-3; no firm D call. Trimming removed 4 bases at V and 4 bases at J, with 8 bases between. CDR1 and CDR2 (germline): PRHDT, FYEKMQ (reference sequence). This CDR3 spans 13 amino acids. As DNA, the CDR3 is TGTGCCAGCAGCTACCCCCAGGGAAACACCATATATTTT. Amino acids: CASSYPQGNTIYF. Looking up the rest from reference TRBV13 and TRBJ1-3 gives the full variable domain: AAGVIQSPRHLIKEKRETATLKCYPIPRHDTVYWYQQGPGQDPQFLISFYEKMQSDKGSIPDRFSAQQFSDYHSELNMSSLELGDSALYFCASSYPQGNTIYFGEGSWLTVV.

V gene TRBV6-5 combines with J gene TRBJ1-1, with D maybe TRBD1 (6 bases). V lost 5 bases and J lost 6, with 16 bases in between. CDR1 is MNHEY, CDR2 SVGAGI, per germline. The CDR3 runs 14 residues. The DNA for the CDR3 is TGTGCCAGCAGTCTACAGGGTGGATCGGCTGAAGCTTTCTTT. Protein sequence: CASSLQGGSAEAFF.

The chain couples TRBV6-1 to TRBJ2-1; 11 bases match TRBD2. CDR1 and CDR2 (germline): MNHNS, SASEGT. V gave up 8 bases and J gave up 4 bases; unmatched junction bases: 7. The CDR3 loop spans 15 amino acids. CDR3 coding DNA: TGTGCCAGCCTGCCCGGGACTAGCGGTTACAATGAGCAGTTCTTC. It translates to CASLPGTSGYNEQFF.

This clone showed up just a few times. The chain has TRBV9 and TRBJ1-6; 8 bases agree with TRBD1. Germline CDR1 SGDLS, CDR2 YYNGEE. The V segment lost 4 bases and the J segment 0 bases; nucleotides outside the gene matches: 15. The CDR3 totals 20 residues. CDR3 in amino acids: CASSPSDRATTSSYNSPLHF. DNA for the CDR3: TGTGCCAGCAGCCCCTCGGACAGGGCGACCACCAGCTCCTATAATTCACCCCTCCACTTT.

A few counts support this clone. The chain uses TRBV29-1 and TRBJ2-4; 8 bases agree with TRBD1. The V gene end was trimmed by 5 bases and the J gene end by 7 bases; junction bases not matched to a gene: 4. Germline loops: CDR1 SQVTM, CDR2 ANQGSEA. The CDR3 sequence is 12 residues long. CDR3 region: CSVTGQVNIQYF. CDR3 sequence (DNA): TGCAGCGTTACGGGACAGGTGAACATTCAGTACTTC. The full variable domain, its missing parts supplied by reference TRBV29-1 and TRBJ2-4, is SAVISQKPSRDICQRGTSLTIQCQVDSQVTMMFWYRQQPGQSLTLIATANQGSEATYESGFVIDKFPISRPNLTFSTLTVSNMSPEDSSIYLCSVTGQVNIQYFGAGTRLSVL.

The rearrangement uses TRBV6-1 and TRBJ2-2; no definite D call. Germline CDR1 and CDR2: MNHNS and SASEGT. The CDR3 has 14 residues. The V and J ends lost 4 bases and 7 bases respectively, with 13 bases between them. In DNA, the CDR3 is TGTGCCAGCAGTGTTCGAAACCGTGGCGGGGAGCTGTTTTTT. Amino acid sequence: CASSVRNRGGELFF.

The CDR3 DNA follows: TGCGCCAGCACCGTGGATCCAGGAAGCTCCTACGAGCAGTACTTC. It encodes CASTVDPGSSYEQYF. V usage is TRBV5-1 and J usage is TRBJ2-7, with unresolved D. The CDR3 runs to 15 residues. Trimming took 6 bases from V and 0 from J, leaving 16 bases between them. Germline V gene sequence: CDR1 SGHRS, CDR2 YFSETQ.

The chain links TRBV19 to TRBJ2-5; TRBD2 matches at 10 bases. CDR1 is LNHDA, CDR2 SQIVND, per germline (reference sequence). The CDR3 totals 18 residues. Trimming cost V 4 bases and J 2 bases; bases outside gene matches: 13. Here the CDR3 reads CASSSGDPGLARQETQYF. The CDR3 coding sequence is TGTGCCAGTAGTAGTGGGGACCCGGGACTAGCGAGACAAGAGACCCAGTACTTC. The variable domain in full, completed from reference TRBV19 and TRBJ2-5, reads DGGITQSPKYLFRKEGQNVTLSCEQNLNHDAMYWYRQDPGQGLRLIYYSQIVNDFQKGDIAEGYSVSREKKESFPLTVTSAQKNPTAFYLCASSSGDPGLARQETQYFGPGTRLLVL.

The V call is TRBV6-5, the J call TRBJ2-7, with a possible D match to TRBD1 (6 bases). There are 14 residues in the CDR3. V dropped 7 bases and J dropped 6 bases, with 19 bases sitting between them. In germline, CDR1 is MNHEY, CDR2 SVGAGI. CDR3 loop: CASTLPGHLVEQYF. CDR3 bases: TGTGCCAGCACCCTCCCGGGACACCTGGTCGAGCAGTACTTC.

This clone was counted once. This sequence joins TRBV19 and TRBJ1-1, with D maybe TRBD1 (6 bases). This CDR3 is 12 amino acids long. V lost 9 bases to trimming and J lost 1 base, with 9 bases between them. In germline, CDR1 is LNHDA, CDR2 SQIVND (reference sequence). The CDR3: CASMDRNTEAFF. The CDR3 DNA follows: TGTGCCAGCATGGACAGGAACACTGAAGCTTTCTTT.

The genes are TRBV30 and TRBJ1-6; D remains unclear. This CDR3 has 18 amino acids. Deletions cut 0 bases from V and 4 bases from J, with 19 bases between. The germline gives CDR1 GTSNPN, CDR2 SVGIG (reference sequence). The CDR3: CAWSVLGPLGGYNSPLHF. The CDR3 region has the DNA TGTGCCTGGAGTGTACTCGGCCCCCTCGGAGGTTATAATTCACCCCTCCACTTT.

This clone was found a few times. The J gene is TRBJ2-3, the V gene TRBV5-5; 7 bases fit TRBD2. CDR1 SGHKS and CDR2 YYEKEE come from the germline V gene (reference sequence). This CDR3 is 17 amino acids long. V dropped 0 bases and J dropped 6; count of bases not matched to a gene: 13. The CDR3 DNA follows: TGTGCCAGCAGCTTGGATCCCCCCGGGGCGGGAGAGGATACGCAGTATTTT. This encodes CASSLDPPGAGEDTQYF.

The chain carries TRBV7-6 and TRBJ2-1; D call uncertain. Trimming took 1 base from V and 2 from J, leaving 9 bases between them. Germline assignment: CDR1 SGHVS and CDR2 FNYEAQ. The CDR3 is 15 residues long. The CDR3 reads CASSLGDTPYNEQFF. CDR3 in DNA: TGTGCCAGCAGCTTAGGGGATACCCCCTACAATGAGCAGTTCTTC.

This chain connects TRBV19 to TRBJ1-4; 8 bases are a match to TRBD1. Germline V lookup: CDR1 LNHDA, CDR2 SQIVND (reference sequence). This CDR3 spans 15 amino acids. The junction had 3 bases not matched to a gene; V was cut back by 5 bases and J by 1 base. This chain's CDR3 is CASSVQGVTNEKLFF. In nucleotides, the CDR3 is TGTGCCAGTAGTGTACAGGGGGTAACTAATGAAAAACTGTTTTTT.

This chain joins TRBV18 and TRBJ2-7; possibly TRBD2 for D (6 bases). V lost 2 bases and J 3 bases, leaving 14 bases between the germline ends. Germline loops: CDR1 KGHSH, CDR2 LQKENI. This CDR3 spans 15 amino acids. In nucleotides, the CDR3 is TGTGCCAGCTCACCAGCGGGGCTAATATACTACGAGCAGTACTTC. Translation: CASSPAGLIYYEQYF. The variable domain in full, completed from reference TRBV18 and TRBJ2-7, reads NAGVMQNPRHLVRRRGQEARLRCSPMKGHSHVYWYRQLPEEGLKFMVYLQKENIIDESGMPKERFSAEFPKEGPSILRIQQVVRGDSAAYFCASSPAGLIYYEQYFGPGTRLTVT.

The chain employs TRBV7-2 and TRBJ2-3, with TRBD2 as a possible D gene (5 bases). The CDR3 is 13 residues long. V gave up 5 bases and J gave up 3 bases, with 9 bases separating them. Germline V gene lookup returns CDR1 SGHTA and CDR2 FQGNSA. CDR3: CASSQWRTDTQYF. CDR3 in DNA: TGTGCCAGCAGCCAATGGAGGACAGATACGCAGTATTTT.

The chain is built from TRBV9 and TRBJ2-1, with D unresolved. This CDR3 has 12 amino acids. Trimming pared 4 bases from V and 7 bases from J, leaving 9 bases between. Germline lookup yields CDR1 SGDLS and CDR2 YYNGEE. The chain's CDR3 is CASSPPTNEQFF. The DNA for the CDR3 is TGTGCCAGCAGCCCGCCCACTAATGAGCAGTTCTTC.

The rearrangement links TRBV19 to TRBJ1-6; TRBD1 is a possible D gene (6 bases). This CDR3 has 15 amino acids. Germline CDR1 reads LNHDA; CDR2 reads SQIVND (reference sequence). V gave up 6 bases and J gave up 4 bases, with 13 bases separating them. CDR3 residues: CASSWDNKYNSPLHF. The CDR3 DNA is TGTGCCAGTAGCTGGGACAACAAGTATAATTCACCCCTCCACTTT.

This clone appeared a single time. The rearrangement joins TRBV28 to TRBJ1-2; weak D call: TRBD1 (6 bases). CDR3 size: 14 residues. Trimming pared 3 bases from V and 0 bases from J, leaving 8 bases between. Germline values: CDR1 MDHEN, CDR2 SYDVKM. In nucleotides, the CDR3 is TGTGCCAGCAGTTTTAACAGGGCTAACTATGGCTACACCTTC. Amino acids: CASSFNRANYGYTF.